This passage covers 28 T cell receptor beta chains from one sample sequenced in a study of CD8 T cells in ankylosing spondylitis. Points from the study as a whole: A motif of seven or eight highly homologous TCR beta variants was seen as apparently characteristic of ankylosing spondylitis blood.

Each CDR3 protein is one row after TCRdb ran MiXCR on the 5' RACE reads. The table has about 450,000 distinct CDR3 sequences, around 26% seen once. These TCRs are of unknown antigen specificity. Sequencing was done on a sample of blood, either unsorted or a sorted T cell fraction (not recorded which). These receptors came from a male donor with ankylosing spondylitis.

This clonotype was counted between two and nine times. The genes are TRBV20-1 and TRBJ2-4, with a possible D match to TRBD2 (6 bases). CDR1 is DFQATT and CDR2 is SNEGSKA in the germline V gene (reference sequence). Trimming took 0 bases from V and 7 from J, leaving 13 bases between them. This CDR3 region has 14 residues. CDR3 residues: CSARDQARGNIQYF. The CDR3, as DNA: TGCAGTGCTAGAGACCAAGCTCGGGGGAACATTCAGTACTTC.

The table lists this clonotype with a few counts. The V call is TRBV20-1, the J call TRBJ2-5; 7 bases fit TRBD2. Germline V gene sequence: CDR1 DFQATT, CDR2 SNEGSKA (reference sequence). With 3 bases clipped from V and 0 bases from J, the junction kept 10 bases outside the gene matches. The CDR3 is made up of 16 amino acids. In DNA form, the CDR3 reads TGCAGTGCTAGCCCGACTAGCAGATACCACCAAGAGACCCAGTACTTC. It yields the protein CSASPTSRYHQETQYF.

In its sample, this clonotype was seen a few times. This chain connects TRBV24-1 to TRBJ2-5; D unresolved. Trimming took 6 bases from V and 7 from J, leaving 11 bases between them. Germline values: CDR1 KGHDR, CDR2 SFDVKD. The length of the CDR3 is 12 residues. The CDR3 nucleotides are TGTGCCACCAGTCTCCCAAGAGGGACCCAGTACTTC. This translates into CATSLPRGTQYF.

V gene TRBV6-7 combines with J gene TRBJ2-5, with a possible D match to TRBD2 (6 bases). TRBV6-7 is marked as an open reading frame, function uncertain. V was clipped by 6 bases and J by 1 base, with 9 bases between them. This CDR3 is 13 amino acids long. The CDR3 DNA sequence: TGTGCCAGCAGCACGACTAGCCAAGAGACCCAGTACTTC. Residues: CASSTTSQETQYF.

The chain combines TRBV21-1 with TRBJ2-7; the DNA was not compared with TRBD2, the D call given in the table. TRBV21-1 is noted as a pseudogene. CDR3 length: 13 amino acids. The chain's CDR3 is CASSWTSGYEQYF. Here the CDR3 DNA reads TGTGCCAGCAGCTGGACTAGCGGCTACGAGCAGTACTTC.

J is TRBJ2-1 and V is TRBV6-5; D is undetermined. The CDR3 consists of 11 residues. Germline CDR1 MNHEY, CDR2 SVGAGI. Trimming stripped 2 bases from V and 8 bases from J, with 4 bases between. The CDR3 reads CASSYRYEQFF. Written as DNA, the CDR3 is TGTGCCAGCAGTTACCGTTATGAGCAGTTCTTC.

The genes are TRBV12-3 or TRBV12-4 and TRBJ2-3; tentatively, D is TRBD1 (6 bases). V was clipped by 5 bases and J by 4 bases, with 16 bases between them. The CDR3 has 15 residues. The CDR3 sequence is CASSTGQFQADTQYF. In nucleotides, the CDR3 is TGTGCCAGCAGTACAGGACAGTTCCAGGCAGATACGCAGTATTTT.

This clonotype was found a few times. The gene calls are TRBV5-1 and TRBJ2-3; weak D call: TRBD2 (6 bases). The ends were cut back, 4 bases at V and 0 bases at J, with 12 bases in the middle. Looked up from germline, CDR1 is SGHRS and CDR2 is YFSETQ. This CDR3 comprises 15 residues. The CDR3 region is CASSIGTPSTDTQYF. Here the CDR3 DNA reads TGCGCCAGCAGCATCGGGACTCCTAGCACAGATACGCAGTATTTT.

This rearrangement joins TRBV5-1 to TRBJ2-1, with D perhaps given as TRBD1 or TRBD2 (5 bases each). Germline CDR1 and CDR2: SGHRS and YFSETQ. Trimming pared 2 bases from V and 0 bases from J, leaving 15 bases between. The CDR3 length is 17 residues. The CDR3 region is CASSLGTGVSSYNEQFF. The CDR3 DNA reads as TGCGCCAGCAGCTTAGGGACCGGGGTTAGCTCCTACAATGAGCAGTTCTTC.

This clonotype has just a few counts. This chain uses TRBV19 with TRBJ1-2; D uncertain. Trimming stripped 6 bases from V and 4 bases from J, with 15 bases between. CDR1 is LNHDA and CDR2 is SQIVND in the germline V gene (reference sequence). This CDR3 comprises 14 residues. CDR3 amino acids: CASSEERQSYGYTF. In nucleotides, the CDR3 is TGTGCCAGTAGCGAGGAACGGCAGTCCTATGGCTACACCTTC.

This clonotype was seen a few times. V gene TRBV20-1 combines with J gene TRBJ2-1; D gene ambiguous. Trimming left V 6 bases short and J 5 bases short, with 20 bases between. The CDR3 has 15 residues. Germline V gene lookup returns CDR1 DFQATT and CDR2 SNEGSKA (reference sequence). Here the CDR3 DNA reads TGCAGTGCGGATAAGACCGTTTCTTGGGACAATGAGCAGTTCTTC. Its protein product is CSADKTVSWDNEQFF.

In its sample, this clonotype was seen a few times. The chain is built from TRBV7-9 and TRBJ2-2, with no clear D. Per the germline V gene, CDR1 is SEHNR and CDR2 is FQNEAQ (reference sequence). The CDR3 extends over 17 amino acids. V dropped 5 bases and J dropped 6 bases, with 22 bases sitting between them. The DNA of the CDR3 is TGTGCCAGCAGCCAAATGTTCTTTGAGGTCGGTTCCGGGGAGCTGTTTTTT. This codes for CASSQMFFEVGSGELFF.

This clonotype has only a few counts. V and J are TRBV29-1 and TRBJ1-4; D perhaps matches TRBD1 (6 bases). Germline loops: CDR1 SQVTM, CDR2 ANQGSEA. Trimming shortened V by 7 bases and J by 2 bases, and 8 bases separated the two germline ends. The CDR3 is made up of 12 amino acids. CDR3 nucleotide sequence: TGCAGCGCGGGGGCCACTAATGAAAAACTGTTTTTT. Protein: CSAGATNEKLFF. The full variable domain, its missing parts supplied by reference TRBV29-1 and TRBJ1-4, is SAVISQKPSRDICQRGTSLTIQCQVDSQVTMMFWYRQQPGQSLTLIATANQGSEATYESGFVIDKFPISRPNLTFSTLTVSNMSPEDSSIYLCSAGATNEKLFFGSGTQLSVL.

The J gene is TRBJ2-3, the V gene TRBV7-9; D possibly corresponds to TRBD2 (5 bases). The germline V gene encodes CDR1 SEHNR and CDR2 FQNEAQ (reference sequence). The CDR3 covers 12 residues. The ends were cut back, 5 bases at V and 5 bases at J, with 8 bases in the middle. Here the CDR3 reads CASSVTRDTQYF. CDR3 bases: TGTGCCAGCAGCGTCACTAGAGATACGCAGTATTTT.

This chain links TRBV29-1 with TRBJ1-4; weak D call: TRBD1 (5 bases). V lost 3 bases to trimming and J lost 8 bases, with 13 bases between them. Germline V gives CDR1 SQVTM, CDR2 ANQGSEA. The CDR3 covers 13 residues. The DNA for the CDR3 is TGCAGCGTTGATGGGGGGGTCGGAGAAAAACTGTTTTTT. This encodes CSVDGGVGEKLFF.

This clonotype has just a few counts. This sequence joins TRBV12-3 or TRBV12-4 and TRBJ1-1; D ambiguous. Trimming left V 6 bases short and J 1 base short, with 18 bases between. This CDR3 has 16 residues. The CDR3 protein is CASSRPGRARNTEAFF. For the CDR3, the DNA is TGTGCCAGCAGCCGCCCGGGGAGGGCGCGGAACACTGAAGCTTTCTTT.

V gene TRBV7-9 combines with J gene TRBJ1-2; 7 bases agree with TRBD1. This CDR3 has 16 residues. Germline V gives CDR1 SEHNR, CDR2 FQNEAQ (reference sequence). J was trimmed by 5 bases and V by 0 bases; bases with no gene match: 9. CDR3 protein: CASSLAGTERGYGYTF. DNA for the CDR3: TGTGCCAGCAGCTTAGCAGGGACAGAAAGGGGGTATGGCTACACCTTC.

The rearrangement uses TRBV29-1 and TRBJ2-5; D is perhaps TRBD1 (6 bases). CDR3 length: 13 amino acids. V shed 5 bases and J shed 2 bases, with 12 bases lying between them. Germline lookup yields CDR1 SQVTM and CDR2 ANQGSEA. This chain's CDR3 is CSVLDSQQETQYF. As DNA, the CDR3 is TGCAGCGTTCTGGACAGCCAGCAAGAGACCCAGTACTTC. Complete variable domain (other parts from reference TRBV29-1 and TRBJ2-5): SAVISQKPSRDICQRGTSLTIQCQVDSQVTMMFWYRQQPGQSLTLIATANQGSEATYESGFVIDKFPISRPNLTFSTLTVSNMSPEDSSIYLCSVLDSQQETQYFGPGTRLLVL.

The chain has TRBV11-2 and TRBJ2-5; 8 nucleotides match TRBD1. Germline V CDR1 and CDR2: SGHAT, FQNNGV. The CDR3 covers 15 residues. V lost 6 bases, J lost 5 bases, and 11 bases stayed unmatched. CDR3 in amino acids: CASSRTGLYRETQYF. CDR3 coding DNA: TGTGCCAGCAGTCGGACAGGGTTATACCGGGAGACCCAGTACTTC.

This clonotype was detected only a few times. This sequence joins TRBV24-1 and TRBJ2-5, with D uncertain. V lost 4 bases and J lost 1, with 9 bases in between. The length of the CDR3 is 14 residues. Germline V lookup: CDR1 KGHDR, CDR2 SFDVKD. CDR3 protein: CATSEGGGQETQYF. CDR3 in DNA: TGTGCCACCAGTGAGGGTGGCGGCCAAGAGACCCAGTACTTC.

The J gene is TRBJ2-3, the V gene TRBV10-3, with TRBD1 matching over 8 bases. The J segment lost 3 bases and the V segment lost 4 bases, leaving 6 bases of the junction unmatched. Germline V CDR1 and CDR2: ENHRY, SYGVKD. The CDR3 extends over 15 amino acids. In DNA form, the CDR3 reads TGTGCCATCAGTGGGACAGGGACTGGAACAGATACGCAGTATTTT. The encoded protein is CAISGTGTGTDTQYF.

The chain recombines TRBV19 with TRBJ2-7; D might be TRBD2 (6 bases). Germline V gives CDR1 LNHDA, CDR2 SQIVND (reference sequence). The CDR3 contains 15 residues. The V end lost 3 bases, the J end lost 4 bases, and 16 bases lay between the germline ends. CDR3 DNA sequence: TGTGCCAGTAGTATTCAAAAAGGAGGGGAATACGAGCAGTACTTC. This gives the protein CASSIQKGGEYEQYF.

The chain links TRBV5-1 to TRBJ2-7; 7 bases line up with TRBD2. V trimming: 0 bases; J trimming: 5 bases; junction bases outside the gene matches: 5. The CDR3 contains 14 residues. From germline, CDR1 is SGHRS and CDR2 YFSETQ. DNA for the CDR3: TGCGCCAGCAGCTTGGAGTGGGGGGGGAACGAGCAGTACTTC. This translates into CASSLEWGGNEQYF.

V gene TRBV20-1 combines with J gene TRBJ1-6; D possibly corresponds to TRBD1 (5 bases). V gave up 1 base and J gave up 3 bases, with 10 bases separating them. This CDR3 spans 15 amino acids. Germline V gene sequence: CDR1 DFQATT, CDR2 SNEGSKA (reference sequence). The CDR3 nucleotides read TGCAGTGCTAGAGGGGGGAGAGTCTATAATTCACCCCTCCACTTT. This encodes CSARGGRVYNSPLHF.

The chain links TRBV20-1 to TRBJ2-7; 9 bases align to TRBD2. This CDR3 comprises 14 residues. Unmatched junction bases numbered 5, after V lost 1 base and J lost 4 bases. Per germline, CDR1 DFQATT and CDR2 SNEGSKA (reference sequence). CDR3 residues: CSARVPSGIYEQYF. The CDR3 DNA reads TGCAGTGCTAGAGTACCTAGCGGGATATACGAGCAGTACTTC.

This clonotype appeared a few times. This chain connects TRBV2 to TRBJ1-5, with TRBD1 as a possible D gene (6 bases). CDR1 and CDR2 (germline): SNHLY, FYNNEI. Trimming removed 7 bases from V and 6 bases from J, with 13 bases in between. The length of the CDR3 is 13 residues. CDR3 in amino acids: CASTADRLQPQHF. In DNA, the CDR3 is TGTGCCAGCACGGCAGACAGGCTTCAGCCCCAGCATTTT.

In this sample, this clonotype turned up a few times. The gene calls are TRBV6-1 and TRBJ1-4; D may be TRBD1 (5 bases). CDR1 is MNHNS and CDR2 is SASEGT in the germline V gene. V was clipped by 2 bases and J by 0 bases, with 7 bases between them. There are 15 residues in the CDR3. Written as DNA, the CDR3 is TGTGCCAGCAGTGAAACAGGAGCAACTAATGAAAAACTGTTTTTT. This translates into CASSETGATNEKLFF.

V and J are TRBV10-2 and TRBJ1-3, with 7 bases identical to TRBD1. Germline V gene data show CDR1 as WSHSY and CDR2 as SAAADI. The V segment lost 8 bases and the J segment 4 bases; nucleotides outside the gene matches: 11. The CDR3 covers 15 residues. The CDR3 spells CASSPRGSNGNTIYF. The CDR3 DNA follows: TGCGCCAGCTCTCCCAGGGGGTCTAACGGAAACACCATATATTTT.